This record concerns one TCR beta chain sequence. Per the original methods: Amplification of reference gene primers provided the estimated nucleated cell counts. This table comes from immunoSEQ multiplex PCR, and its TCRdb copy is limited to in-frame clones, with some not included. The V and J calls and clone size come from that table; D and trimming were worked out from the DNA. The sample contains 55,000 to 80,000 clones, about 86% of which appear only once. The length of the CDR3 is 15 residues. J was trimmed by 1 base and V by 6 bases; bases with no gene match: 8. Per the germline V gene, CDR1 is LGHNT and CDR2 is FRNRAP. These data belong to a study of blood T cell repertoires in COVID-19. For the study at large: Samples taken during acute and convalescent COVID-19 were collected in the United States, Italy and Spain. T cells, B-cell-depleted T cells, or PBMCs provided the cDNA or gDNA that served as material.

The sequence was collected from a human donor in a cohort sampled during active COVID-19. The specimen sequenced was peripheral blood. This sequence joins TRBV12-5 and TRBJ2-7, with 8 bases fitting TRBD1. The CDR3 DNA follows: TGTGCTAGTGGATCCACCCGGGACAGGTCCTACGAGCAGTACTTC. This encodes CASGSTRDRSYEQYF.